This passage covers 19 T cell receptor beta chains from one sample sequenced in a study of cytomegalovirus exposure and HLA in healthy donors. Amplification used 60 Vbeta primers and 13 Jbeta primers. TCRdb's table, derived via immunoSEQ multiplex PCR, lists solely in-frame clones and lacks some. The sample yields 150,000 or so clones, about 74% seen once. The sample taken for sequencing was PBMCs. The source is a young man in good health and CMV-seropositive.

The chain employs TRBV29-1 and TRBJ2-1; 9 bases match TRBD1. CDR3 length: 15 residues. Germline CDR1 and CDR2: SQVTM and ANQGSEA. The V segment lost 5 bases and the J segment 2 bases; nucleotides outside the gene matches: 7. Here the CDR3 DNA reads TGCAGCGTTCAGCCGGGACAGGGTCCCTACAATGAGCAGTTCTTC. It codes for CSVQPGQGPYNEQFF.

The gene calls are TRBV25-1 and TRBJ1-2; TRBD1 might be the D (5 bases). Between the trimmed V and J ends, which lost 4 bases and 5 bases, there was a span of 11 bases. CDR1 and CDR2 (germline): MGHDK, SYGVNS. CDR3 size: 13 residues. The CDR3: CASSAAGEYGYTF. DNA for the CDR3: TGTGCCAGCAGTGCGGCGGGGGAGTATGGCTACACCTTC.

This chain connects TRBV30 to TRBJ2-1, with TRBD1 as a possible D gene (5 bases). V was cut by 2 bases and J by 9 bases, with 11 bases left in between. The CDR3 has 12 amino acids. Germline CDR1 is GTSNPN and CDR2 is SVGIG (reference sequence). The CDR3 DNA sequence: TGTGCCTGGAGTAGGGGCCTGGGTGAGCAGTTCTTC. Translating it yields CAWSRGLGEQFF.

This clone was picked up a small number of times. CDR3 protein: CASSPLRAGTLSEQYF. The CDR3 DNA sequence: TGTGCCAGCAGCCCCCTCCGAGCGGGTACCCTCTCCGAGCAGTACTTC. The rearrangement joins TRBV7-9 to TRBJ2-7; a possible D gene is TRBD2 (6 bases). The CDR3 is 16 residues long. Germline CDR1 is SEHNR and CDR2 is FQNEAQ (reference sequence). Trimming shortened V by 5 bases and J by 6 bases, and 23 bases separated the two germline ends.

As for this clone: Other DNA sequences from this sample encode an identical CDR3 as well. This sequence joins TRBV6-5 and TRBJ1-4, with D perhaps TRBD1 (5 bases). Germline V gives CDR1 MNHEY, CDR2 SVGAGI. The CDR3 spans 13 residues. Trimming shortened V by 2 bases and J by 7 bases, and 8 bases separated the two germline ends. DNA of the CDR3: TGTGCCAGCAGTTACAGGGGTGGTGAAAAACTGTTTTTT. Translated: CASSYRGGEKLFF.

The rearrangement joins TRBV4-2 to TRBJ2-1; 11 positions match TRBD2. In germline, CDR1 is LGHNA, CDR2 YNFKEQ. Unmatched junction bases numbered 9, after V lost 4 bases and J lost 7 bases. CDR3 length: 16 residues. The CDR3 DNA is TGTGCCAGCAGCCGACTAGCGGGGATACAATCGAATGAGCAGTTCTTC. It is translated as CASSRLAGIQSNEQFF.

The chain links TRBV7-9 to TRBJ1-1; 8 bases match TRBD1. Germline-derived CDR1 and CDR2 are SEHNR and FQNEAQ (reference sequence). The CDR3 has 15 amino acids. The ends lost 4 bases at V and 1 base at J; junction bases unmatched: 5. The CDR3 loop is CASSWGGTGNTEAFF. The CDR3 bases are TGTGCCAGCAGCTGGGGAGGGACAGGGAACACTGAAGCTTTCTTT.

The V and J genes are TRBV6-6 and TRBJ2-6; D not resolved. This CDR3 contains 16 residues. CDR1 and CDR2 (germline): MNHNY, SVGAGI (reference sequence). The V end lost 0 bases, the J end lost 1 base, and 7 bases lay between the germline ends. CDR3 loop: CASSYSIRSGANVLTF. CDR3 DNA sequence: TGTGCCAGCAGTTACTCGATTAGATCTGGGGCCAACGTCCTGACTTTC.

V and J are TRBV11-3 and TRBJ2-3; 9 nucleotides line up with TRBD2. The junction had 5 bases not matched to a gene; V was cut back by 4 bases and J by 6 bases. This CDR3 region has 14 residues. The germline CDR1 and CDR2 sequences are SGHNT and YENEEA. DNA for the CDR3: TGTGCCAGCAGCTCGGGACTAGCAGCCGATACGCAGTATTTT. It codes for CASSSGLAADTQYF.

This clone was seen only once. The chain links TRBV2 to TRBJ1-5, with D possibly TRBD1 on 6 matching bases. This CDR3 is 14 amino acids long. V was trimmed by 5 bases and J by 0 bases, leaving 8 bases between them. Germline V gene lookup returns CDR1 SNHLY and CDR2 FYNNEI. The CDR3 spells CASSLDSSNQPQHF. The CDR3 DNA reads as TGTGCCAGCAGTCTGGACAGTAGCAATCAGCCCCAGCATTTT.

The chain uses TRBV6-5 and TRBJ2-7; unclear D gene. Germline CDR1 reads MNHEY; CDR2 reads SVGAGI. V lost 0 bases and J 1 base, leaving 10 bases between the germline ends. This CDR3 has 15 amino acids. The CDR3 DNA reads TGTGCCAGCAGTTACTCGGAGACGGATTCCTACGAGCAGTACTTC. This codes for CASSYSETDSYEQYF.

This clone was seen a few times. The V call is TRBV14, the J call TRBJ1-1; no clear D. Germline CDR1 and CDR2: SGHDN and FVKESK. Trimming cost V 4 bases and J 3 bases, with 9 bases left between them. The CDR3 is 13 residues long. CDR3 in amino acids: CASSRELYTEAFF. The CDR3 DNA is TGTGCCAGCAGCCGGGAGCTGTACACTGAAGCTTTCTTT. Full variable domain (missing parts from reference TRBV14 and TRBJ1-1): EAGVTQFPSHSVIEKGQTVTLRCDPISGHDNLYWYRRVMGKEIKFLLHFVKESKQDESGMPNNRFLAERTGGTYSTLKVQPAELEDSGVYFCASSRELYTEAFFGQGTRLTVV.

V usage is TRBV18 and J usage is TRBJ2-5; 9 positions match TRBD1. The CDR3 length is 15 residues. Germline V gene lookup returns CDR1 KGHSH and CDR2 LQKENI. Unmatched junction bases numbered 7, after V lost 3 bases and J lost 5 bases. Here the CDR3 reads CASSPAGQGLETQYF. The CDR3 DNA reads TGTGCCAGCTCACCTGCGGGACAGGGATTGGAGACCCAGTACTTC.

CDR3 sequence reads: CSVKGAGEQFF. CDR3 nucleotides: TGCAGTGTGAAGGGGGCTGGTGAGCAGTTCTTC. V is TRBV29-1 and J is TRBJ2-1; TRBD1 matches 7 bases. The germline V gene encodes CDR1 SQVTM and CDR2 ANQGSEA. The CDR3 length is 11 residues.

The gene calls are TRBV5-8 and TRBJ2-5; maybe TRBD2 (6 bases). Germline loops: CDR1 SGHTS, CDR2 YDEGEE. The CDR3 totals 15 residues. The ends were cut back, 4 bases at V and 9 bases at J, with 22 bases in the middle. The CDR3 DNA reads TGTGCCAGCAGCCCCCCGGGACTCCGGGCGAGGGCCCAGTACTTC. Amino acid sequence: CASSPPGLRARAQYF.

The J gene is TRBJ2-5, the V gene TRBV5-1; TRBD1 matches at 9 bases. The CDR3 has 14 residues. CDR1 and CDR2 from the germline V gene are SGHRS and YFSETQ. Trimming at V came to 4 bases and at J to 2 bases, leaving 3 bases not matched to a gene. The CDR3 DNA reads as TGCGCCAGCAGCCACGGACAGGGGCAAGAGACCCAGTACTTC. Amino acids: CASSHGQGQETQYF. The full variable domain, rest sourced from reference TRBV5-1 and TRBJ2-5, is KAGVTQTPRYLIKTRGQQVTLSCSPISGHRSVSWYQQTPGQGLQFLFEYFSETQRNKGNFPGRFSGRQFSNSRSEMNVSTLELGDSALYLCASSHGQGQETQYFGPGTRLLVL.

V is TRBV15 and J is TRBJ1-1; 10 nucleotides match TRBD1. This CDR3 comprises 15 residues. Trimming cost V 2 bases and J 3 bases; bases outside gene matches: 3. The germline V gene has CDR1 LNHNV and CDR2 YYDKDF (reference sequence). The CDR3: CATSRRQGADTEAFF. CDR3 nucleotides: TGTGCCACCAGCAGAAGACAGGGGGCGGACACTGAAGCTTTCTTT.

The CDR3 DNA sequence: TGTGCCAGCACTGTCGGGTTCGGGCAGTACTTC. Translating it yields CASTVGFGQYF. This chain joins TRBV6-1 and TRBJ2-7; no definite D call. CDR1 is MNHNS and CDR2 is SASEGT in the germline V gene. Between the trimmed V and J ends, which lost 7 bases and 9 bases, there was a span of 13 bases. This CDR3 is 11 amino acids long.

J is TRBJ2-5 and V is TRBV28; D is unclear. V shed 4 bases and J shed 3 bases, with 9 bases lying between them. Germline-derived CDR1 and CDR2 are MDHEN and SYDVKM. CDR3 length: 13 residues. In DNA form, the CDR3 reads TGTGCCAGCAGTTCGGGTCACAAAGAGACCCAGTACTTC. Residues: CASSSGHKETQYF.